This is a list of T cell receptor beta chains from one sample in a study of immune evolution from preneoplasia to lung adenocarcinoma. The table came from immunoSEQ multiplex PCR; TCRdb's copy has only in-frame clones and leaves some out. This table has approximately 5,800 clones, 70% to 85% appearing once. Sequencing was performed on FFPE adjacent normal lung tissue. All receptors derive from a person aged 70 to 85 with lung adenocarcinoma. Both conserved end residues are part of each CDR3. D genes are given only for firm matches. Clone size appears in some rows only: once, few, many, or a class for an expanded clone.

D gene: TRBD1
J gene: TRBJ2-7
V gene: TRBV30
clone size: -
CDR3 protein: CAWSPLDRVSHEQYF
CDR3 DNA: TGTGCCTGGAGTCCCCTGGACAGGGTTAGCCACGAGCAGTACTTC

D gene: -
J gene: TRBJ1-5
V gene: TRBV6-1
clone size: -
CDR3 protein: CASSQEVRQPQHF
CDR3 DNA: TGTGCCAGCAGCCAGGAGGTTCGGCAGCCCCAGCATTTT

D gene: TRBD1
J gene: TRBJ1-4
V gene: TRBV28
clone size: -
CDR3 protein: CASGWDRNNEKLFF
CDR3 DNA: TGTGCCAGCGGATGGGACAGAAATAATGAAAAACTGTTTTTT

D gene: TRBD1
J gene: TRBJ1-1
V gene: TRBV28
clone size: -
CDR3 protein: CASSLLTLDREWDTEAFF
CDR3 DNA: TGTGCCAGCAGTTTACTCACCCTTGACAGGGAGTGGGACACTGAAGCTTTCTTT

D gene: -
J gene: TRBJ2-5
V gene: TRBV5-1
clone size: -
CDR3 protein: CASSLGQQETQYF
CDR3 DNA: TGCGCCAGCAGCTTGGGACAGCAAGAGACCCAGTACTTC

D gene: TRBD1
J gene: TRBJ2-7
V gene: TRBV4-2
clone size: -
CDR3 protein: CASSHLGDRGHEQYF
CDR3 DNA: TGTGCCAGCAGCCACCTAGGGGACAGGGGCCACGAGCAGTACTTC

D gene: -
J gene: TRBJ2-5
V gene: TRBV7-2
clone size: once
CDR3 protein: CASSLLGWETQYF
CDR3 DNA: TGTGCCAGCAGCTTACTGGGATGGGAGACCCAGTACTTC

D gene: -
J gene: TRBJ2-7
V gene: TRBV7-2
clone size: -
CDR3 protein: CASSSPAGVRDYEQYF
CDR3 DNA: TGTGCCAGCAGCTCCCCTGCTGGGGTGAGGGACTACGAGCAGTACTTC

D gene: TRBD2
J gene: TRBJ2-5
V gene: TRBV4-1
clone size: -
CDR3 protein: CASSLYLAGDLSETQYF
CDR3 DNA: TGCGCTAGCAGCCTATACTTAGCGGGGGATCTTAGTGAGACCCAGTACTTC

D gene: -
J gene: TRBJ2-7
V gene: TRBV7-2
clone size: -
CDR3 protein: CATALWTQGYEQYF
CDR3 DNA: TGTGCCACAGCTCTTTGGACACAAGGCTACGAGCAGTACTTC

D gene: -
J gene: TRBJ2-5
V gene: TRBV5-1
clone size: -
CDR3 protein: CASSLRPGQETQYF
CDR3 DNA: TGCGCCAGCAGCTTGAGGCCTGGTCAAGAGACCCAGTACTTC

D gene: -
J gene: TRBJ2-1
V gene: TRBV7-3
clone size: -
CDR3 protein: CASSLFGYNNEQFF
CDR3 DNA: TGTGCCAGCAGCTTATTCGGGTATAACAATGAGCAGTTCTTC

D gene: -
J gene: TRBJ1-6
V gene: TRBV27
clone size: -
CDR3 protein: CASNIQGPNSPLHF
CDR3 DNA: TGTGCCAGCAATATACAGGGCCCTAATTCACCCCTCCACTTT

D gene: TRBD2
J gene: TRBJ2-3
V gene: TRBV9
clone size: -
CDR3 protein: CASSSRLAGSTDTQYF
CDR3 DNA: TGTGCCAGCAGCTCACGACTAGCGGGAAGCACAGATACGCAGTATTTT

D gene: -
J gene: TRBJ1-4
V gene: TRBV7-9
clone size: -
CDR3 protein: CASSLGPGANEKLFF
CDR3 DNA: TGTGCCAGCAGCTTAGGCCCAGGGGCTAATGAAAAACTGTTTTTT

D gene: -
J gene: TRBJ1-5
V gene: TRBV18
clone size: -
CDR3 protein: CASSPQQEYSNQPQHF
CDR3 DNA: TGTGCCAGCTCACCGCAACAGGAATATAGCAATCAGCCCCAGCATTTT

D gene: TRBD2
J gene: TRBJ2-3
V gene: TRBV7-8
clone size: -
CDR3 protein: CASSLGAASGGGTDTQYF
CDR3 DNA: TGTGCCAGCAGCTTAGGGGCAGCTAGCGGGGGTGGCACAGATACGCAGTATTTT

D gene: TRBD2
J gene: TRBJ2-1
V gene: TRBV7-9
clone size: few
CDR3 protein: CASSLPSSGDRGMQFF
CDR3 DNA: TGTGCCAGCAGCTTACCATCTAGCGGGGATAGGGGGATGCAGTTCTTC

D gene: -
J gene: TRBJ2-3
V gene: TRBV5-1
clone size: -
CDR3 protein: CASSLVPATDTQYF
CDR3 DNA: TGCGCCAGCAGCTTGGTACCAGCCACAGATACGCAGTATTTT

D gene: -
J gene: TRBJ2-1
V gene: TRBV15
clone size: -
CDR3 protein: CATSGHYNEQFF
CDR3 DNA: TGTGCCACCAGCGGACATTACAATGAGCAGTTCTTC